Below, 3 T cell receptor beta chains from the same sample are listed, as sequenced in a study of blood T cell repertoires in COVID-19. Generated by immunoSEQ multiplex PCR, the TCRdb table keeps only in-frame clones and is missing some. The sample contains about 140,000 clones, under 80% of which appear only once. The specimen was peripheral blood. These receptors were taken from a man older than 75 with acute or convalescent COVID-19.

This chain connects TRBV18 to TRBJ1-3; 9 bases are shared with TRBD1. Germline trimming cut 3 bases from V and 4 bases from J; bases unmatched to any gene: 10. This CDR3 region has 17 residues. CDR1 and CDR2 from the germline V gene are KGHSH and LQKENI. CDR3 nucleotide sequence: TGTGCCAGCTCACCCGGGATAGGGACAGGGCCCGGAAACACCATATATTTT. Protein product: CASSPGIGTGPGNTIYF.

The rearrangement uses TRBV28 and TRBJ2-7; 15 positions agree with TRBD2. From germline, CDR1 is MDHEN and CDR2 SYDVKM. This CDR3 region has 16 residues. Trimming at V came to 6 bases and at J to 6 bases, leaving 9 bases not matched to a gene. DNA for the CDR3: TGTGCCAGCAGGGAAGGACTAGCGGGGGGGCAGGTCGAGCAGTACTTC. Translation: CASREGLAGGQVEQYF. The variable domain in full, completed from reference TRBV28 and TRBJ2-7, reads DVKVTQSSRYLVKRTGEKVFLECVQDMDHENMFWYRQDPGLGLRLIYFSYDVKMKEKGDIPEGYSVSREKKERFSLILESASTNQTSMYLCASREGLAGGQVEQYFGPGTRLTVT.

This chain links TRBV6-5 with TRBJ1-1; 8 bases agree with TRBD1. V gave up 6 bases and J gave up 5 bases; unmatched junction bases: 5. Germline lookup yields CDR1 MNHEY and CDR2 SVGAGI. The CDR3 totals 13 residues. CDR3 nucleotide sequence: TGTGCCAGCAGGCAGGGGGCTATTACTGAAGCTTTCTTT. Translating it yields CASRQGAITEAFF.